The present T cell receptor beta chain was sequenced within a study of blood T cells in healthy people across ages. Points from the study as a whole: TCR beta diversity, measured per million T cells, fell in a roughly linear way with age.

This clonotype was observed many times. What it recognizes is unknown. Using a J-beta primer mix together with a sample-barcoded 5' primer, a second PCR was run for roughly 6 to 11 cycles. Each CDR3 protein is one row after TCRdb ran MiXCR on the 5' RACE reads. Of some 880,000 distinct CDR3 sequences in the sample, 36% were seen once. This receptor was obtained from a man aged 18 to 30 in good health. Sequenced input: blood.

CDR3 coding DNA: TGTGCCAGCAGCTCCCGAGGGACCGTAACGGATGGCTACACCTTC. Amino acids: CASSSRGTVTDGYTF. The chain links TRBV7-9 to TRBJ1-2, with a weak D call TRBD1 (5 bases). The germline V gene has CDR1 SEHNR and CDR2 FQNEAQ (reference sequence). V shed 4 bases and J shed 6 bases, with 18 bases lying between them. The CDR3 is 15 amino acids.